This T cell receptor (beta chain) comes out of a study of CD8 T cells in Susac syndrome. The length of the CDR3 is 13 residues. Trimming took off 3 bases at V and 1 base at J, with 7 bases between the two ends. Germline V gene sequence: CDR1 DFQATT, CDR2 SNEGSKA (reference sequence). It was with random hexamers that roughly 0.45 to 1 ug RNA was reverse transcribed. It was immunoSEQ multiplex PCR that amplified TCR beta CDR3 across 54 Vbeta and 13 Jbeta. In TCRdb, the immunoSEQ multiplex PCR reads were re-called with MiXCR into one record per CDR3 protein. The data contain hundreds of thousands of distinct CDR3 sequences, around 93% of them singletons. Multiple sclerosis controls were treatment-naive patients with stable or active relapsing-remitting disease. Negative isolation yielded the CD8+ and CD4+ T cells, while FACS enriched the TEMRA cells.

The chain recombines TRBV20-1 with TRBJ2-1; D is uncertain. Sequencing was performed on CD4+ T cells from PBMCs. The sequence was obtained from a human donor with multiple sclerosis. The chain's CDR3 is CSASRTSYNEQFF. The CDR3 DNA reads as TGCAGTGCTAGCCGTACTTCCTACAATGAGCAGTTCTTC.